Listed here is a single T cell receptor beta chain. This entry comes from a study of early T cells in non-severe SARS-CoV-2 infection. As for the study in general: Sequencing input comprised bulk RNA from unsorted whole blood; chain pairing was not available.

Germline V gene lookup returns CDR1 SGHNT and CDR2 YYREEE (reference sequence). The V and J ends lost 1 base and 6 bases, in that order; junction bases with no gene match: 9. The CDR3 runs to 17 residues. TCRdb called the 5' RACE reads again in MiXCR, with one record for every CDR3 protein. The table lists roughly 41,000 distinct CDR3 sequences, 5.8% of them singletons. This TCR was sampled from an adult who was a healthcare worker with PCR-confirmed SARS-CoV-2 infection or an uninfected control (not recorded which). This sequence joins TRBV5-4 and TRBJ2-1; the match to TRBD2 covers 11 bases. The sample comprised whole blood. The CDR3 region has the DNA TGTGCCAGCAGCTTGTCAGGTTTAGCGGGAGGGGGCAATGAGCAGTTCTTC. This translates into CASSLSGLAGGGNEQFF. The full variable domain, rest sourced from reference TRBV5-4 and TRBJ2-1, is ETGVTQSPTHLIKTRGQQVTLRCSSQSGHNTVSWYQQALGQGPQFIFQYYREEENGRGNFPPRFSGLQFPNYSSELNVNALELDDSALYLCASSLSGLAGGGNEQFFGPGTRLTVL.